This TCR beta chain originates from a study of vaccination and CD4 T cells after COVID-19. Cultured CD4+ T-cell DNA underwent Oncomine TCR Beta short-read sequencing. Using its own MiXCR run on the PCR reads, TCRdb lists one record per CDR3 protein. Of some 15,000 distinct CDR3 sequences listed, about 57% were seen once; the top ten hold approximately 12%. In germline, CDR1 is DFQATT, CDR2 SNEGSKA (reference sequence). Trimming pared 0 bases from V and 4 bases from J, leaving 10 bases between. The CDR3 loop spans 13 amino acids. Sample treatment: approximately 11-day PBMC culture with coronavirus spike peptide pools or control peptides (ViraFEST assay). Regarding this clonotype: Its target is not known.

The receptor was isolated from a human donor who had recovered from COVID-19. The sequenced sample was CD4+ T cells from blood, cultured in vitro. The V gene is TRBV20-1, the J gene TRBJ2-7; D remains ambiguous. As DNA, the CDR3 is TGCAGTGCTAGAGATCAAAGCACGTACGAGCAGTACTTC. Protein sequence: CSARDQSTYEQYF.